A single sample gave rise to the 30 T cell receptor beta chains below, sequenced in a study of T-cell memory formation after mild COVID-19. Each CDR3 protein is one row after TCRdb ran MiXCR on the 5' RACE reads. The table lists more than 250,000 distinct CDR3 sequences, roughly 18% of them singletons. The sequenced material came from PBMCs or a T cell subset sorted from them (not recorded which). The receptors stem from a young man who had mild COVID-19 (a few samples of this study predate the infection). Cell type and time point are not known.

The V gene is TRBV20-1, the J gene TRBJ2-7, with D perhaps matching TRBD1 (5 bases). From germline, CDR1 is DFQATT and CDR2 SNEGSKA (reference sequence). With 6 bases removed from V and 3 bases from J, the gap between germline ends came to 24 bases. The CDR3 length is 16 residues. CDR3 sequence (DNA): TGCAGTGCAACCGCCAGAGTCGAGACAGTTGTCTACGAGCAGTACTTC. This codes for CSATARVETVVYEQYF.

At least ten counts were recorded for this clonotype. V and J are TRBV7-2 and TRBJ2-3, with D unclear. V lost 5 bases, J lost 5 bases, and 8 bases lay in between. Germline values: CDR1 SGHTA, CDR2 FQGNSA. This CDR3 region has 12 residues. The CDR3 loop is CASSPHLDTQYF. CDR3 sequence (DNA): TGTGCCAGCAGCCCCCACTTAGATACGCAGTATTTT.

CDR3 region: CASSVGGPGYNSPLHF. The CDR3 DNA reads as TGTGCCAGCAGCGTCGGGGGGCCCGGCTATAATTCACCCCTCCACTTT. The V call is TRBV9, the J call TRBJ1-6; a weak D match, TRBD1 (6 bases). The CDR3 runs to 16 residues. Trimming took off 2 bases at V and 3 bases at J, with 12 bases between the two ends. Germline V lookup: CDR1 SGDLS, CDR2 YYNGEE.

V usage is TRBV28 and J usage is TRBJ2-7; D not certain. This CDR3 is 15 amino acids long. The V gene lost 5 bases and the J gene lost 2 bases, with 16 bases spanning the gap. Germline CDR1 MDHEN, CDR2 SYDVKM. The CDR3 region is CASSPPGWMTYEQYV. The CDR3 DNA follows: TGTGCCAGCAGTCCCCCCGGATGGATGACCTACGAGCAGTACGTC.

This clonotype came up many times. The chain recombines TRBV3-1 with TRBJ2-3, with 11 bases lining up with TRBD2. Germline assignment: CDR1 LGHDT and CDR2 YNNKEL (reference sequence). The CDR3 loop spans 17 amino acids. Trimming took 1 base from V and 5 from J; bases not matched to a gene: 8. CDR3: CASSQGSASGGLDTQYF. The DNA for the CDR3 is TGTGCCAGCAGCCAAGGGTCCGCTAGCGGGGGGTTAGATACGCAGTATTTT.

This clonotype was counted many times. This chain uses TRBV6-5 with TRBJ2-7; the match to TRBD1 covers 7 bases. The CDR3 has 14 amino acids. V was clipped by 7 bases and J by 2 bases; unmatched bases: 8. Looked up from germline, CDR1 is MNHEY and CDR2 is SVGAGI. CDR3 in DNA: TGTGCCAGCACCAAACCAGGGGGAGCCTACGAGCAGTACTTC. Protein product: CASTKPGGAYEQYF.

This clonotype was seen a few times. The V gene is TRBV7-9, the J gene TRBJ2-1; D unclear. This CDR3 spans 20 amino acids. The germline V gene encodes CDR1 SEHNR and CDR2 FQNEAQ (reference sequence). V lost 5 bases and J 0 bases, leaving 26 bases between the germline ends. The CDR3 protein is CASSRTASSGPQSSYNEQFF. The CDR3 DNA sequence: TGTGCCAGCAGCCGTACTGCCTCTTCTGGACCCCAGAGCTCCTACAATGAGCAGTTCTTC.

This clonotype was recorded many times. The CDR3 sequence: CASSRDRASEKLFF. CDR3 bases: TGTGCCAGCAGTCGGGACAGGGCGAGTGAAAAACTGTTTTTT. V and J are TRBV5-4 and TRBJ1-4; 9 nucleotides match TRBD1. The CDR3 runs 14 residues. CDR1 and CDR2 (germline): SGHNT, YYREEE (reference sequence). After removal of 5 bases from V and 7 bases from J, the junction contained 6 bases not matched to a gene.

This clonotype was counted a few times. The chain uses TRBV6-2 or TRBV6-3 and TRBJ1-5, with a weak D call TRBD1 (6 bases). CDR3 size: 15 residues. The germline gives CDR1 MNHEY, CDR2 SVGEGT. V shed 2 bases and J shed 4 bases, with 12 bases lying between them. The CDR3 DNA follows: TGTGCCAGCAGTTACCCGGGACAAACTAATCAGCCCCAGCATTTT. This encodes CASSYPGQTNQPQHF.

V usage is TRBV3-1 and J usage is TRBJ2-1; D unresolved. Germline CDR1 LGHDT, CDR2 YNNKEL (reference sequence). This CDR3 has 10 residues. V lost 8 bases and J lost 8, with 7 bases in between. CDR3 sequence reads: CASGRDEQFF. The CDR3 DNA follows: TGTGCCAGCGGAAGGGATGAGCAGTTCTTC.

There are a few counts of this clonotype. The J gene is TRBJ2-6, the V gene TRBV5-1; unclear D gene. CDR3 size: 13 residues. Trimming shortened V by 4 bases and J by 2 bases, and 4 bases separated the two germline ends. Per germline, CDR1 SGHRS and CDR2 YFSETQ. The DNA for the CDR3 is TGCGCCAGCAGCGAGCCTGGGGCCAACGTCCTGACTTTC. Its translation: CASSEPGANVLTF.

The chain employs TRBV5-1 and TRBJ1-1, with a tentative D call TRBD1 (6 bases). V was cut by 4 bases and J by 10 bases, with 14 bases left in between. This CDR3 region has 12 residues. Looked up from germline, CDR1 is SGHRS and CDR2 is YFSETQ. The CDR3 sequence: CASSEPTGTAFF. CDR3 sequence (DNA): TGCGCCAGCAGCGAGCCCACAGGGACAGCTTTCTTT.

This chain uses TRBV27 with TRBJ1-5, with D possibly matching TRBD1 (6 bases). This CDR3 is 14 amino acids long. The germline V gene has CDR1 MNHEY and CDR2 SMNVEV (reference sequence). V lost 2 bases and J lost 7, with 12 bases in between. The CDR3 bases are TGTGCCAGCAGTTTACAGGGGCGTGGACAGCCCCAGCATTTT. Its protein is CASSLQGRGQPQHF.

V gene TRBV7-9 combines with J gene TRBJ2-3; 8 bases match TRBD1. Germline CDR1 is SEHNR and CDR2 is FQNEAQ (reference sequence). The trim removed 4 bases at V and 4 bases at J, leaving 7 bases unmatched. This CDR3 is 15 amino acids long. CDR3 protein: CASSWDRIAADTQYF. CDR3 DNA sequence: TGTGCCAGCAGCTGGGACAGGATAGCCGCAGATACGCAGTATTTT.

The DNA for the CDR3 is TGCGCCAGCAGCCAAGATACAGCGGGGGAATACGAGCAGTACTTC. It encodes CASSQDTAGEYEQYF. V is TRBV4-1 and J is TRBJ2-7, with TRBD2 matching 8 bases. Germline lookup yields CDR1 MGHRA and CDR2 YSYEKL. Trimming at V came to 0 bases and at J to 4 bases, leaving 5 bases not matched to a gene. CDR3 length: 15 amino acids.

This clonotype was counted a few times. The chain has TRBV4-3 and TRBJ2-5; D unclear. Per germline, CDR1 LGHNA and CDR2 YSLEER. V dropped 0 bases and J dropped 4 bases, with 15 bases sitting between them. The CDR3 runs 16 residues. The CDR3 sequence is CASSQDFRVGRETQYF. CDR3 nucleotide sequence: TGCGCCAGCAGCCAAGATTTTAGGGTCGGAAGAGAGACCCAGTACTTC.

This clonotype was found a few times. V and J are TRBV4-1 and TRBJ2-7, with a weak D call TRBD2 (5 bases). The V gene lost 0 bases and the J gene lost 7 bases, with 13 bases spanning the gap. Germline V gene lookup returns CDR1 MGHRA and CDR2 YSYEKL. CDR3 size: 14 residues. Here the CDR3 DNA reads TGCGCCAGCAGCCAAGATCTTGGCAGCGGAGAGCAGTACGTC. It yields the protein CASSQDLGSGEQYV.

This clonotype was counted only a few times. The chain is built from TRBV12-3 or TRBV12-4 and TRBJ2-1; D may correspond to TRBD1 or TRBD2 (6 bases each). Trimming stripped 3 bases from V and 5 bases from J, with 17 bases between. The CDR3 length is 16 residues. The CDR3 nucleotides are TGTGCCAGCAGTTTCGAAACGGGGGCATGGAACAATGAGCAGTTCTTC. Translating it yields CASSFETGAWNNEQFF.

The chain combines TRBV7-2 with TRBJ2-3; TRBD1 agrees at 9 bases. The germline V gene encodes CDR1 SGHTA and CDR2 FQGNSA. This CDR3 contains 16 residues. The J segment lost 4 bases and the V segment lost 4 bases, leaving 9 bases of the junction unmatched. CDR3 amino acids: CASSSDWTGAADTQYF. DNA for the CDR3: TGTGCCAGCAGCTCAGACTGGACAGGGGCGGCAGATACGCAGTATTTT.

This chain uses TRBV5-6 with TRBJ2-1, with TRBD2 as a possible D gene (5 bases). This CDR3 is 16 amino acids long. V was cut by 1 base and J by 0 bases, with 11 bases left in between. Germline loops: CDR1 SGHDT, CDR2 YYEEEE. For the CDR3, the DNA is TGTGCCAGCAGCTTGCTTCGTGGGAGCTCCTACAATGAGCAGTTCTTC. Its protein product is CASSLLRGSSYNEQFF.

This chain joins TRBV6-2 or TRBV6-3 and TRBJ2-3; tentatively, D is TRBD2 (7 bases). This CDR3 is 16 amino acids long. The V gene's germline CDR1 is MNHEY and CDR2 SVGEGT. Trimming shortened V by 2 bases and J by 1 base, and 13 bases separated the two germline ends. CDR3 protein: CASSYGGGGGTDTQYF. As DNA, the CDR3 is TGTGCCAGCAGTTACGGGGGCGGGGGAGGCACAGATACGCAGTATTTT.

V gene TRBV20-1 combines with J gene TRBJ1-5; D is possibly TRBD1 (5 bases). In germline, CDR1 is DFQATT, CDR2 SNEGSKA (reference sequence). V lost 7 bases and J 0 bases, leaving 10 bases between the germline ends. This CDR3 has 13 residues. The CDR3 bases are TGCAGTGGACAGCCATATAGCAATCAGCCCCAGCATTTT. Its protein is CSGQPYSNQPQHF.

The gene calls are TRBV24-1 and TRBJ1-4, with D possibly being TRBD1 (5 bases). V was shortened by 9 bases and J by 2 bases, with 9 bases between the two germline ends. CDR1 KGHDR and CDR2 SFDVKD come from the germline V gene. This CDR3 has 13 amino acids. The CDR3 here is CATRGDTNEKLFF. The CDR3 DNA reads TGTGCCACCCGAGGGGATACTAATGAAAAACTGTTTTTT.

The chain is built from TRBV7-9 and TRBJ1-2, with D hard to call. From germline, CDR1 is SEHNR and CDR2 FQNEAQ (reference sequence). The CDR3 runs to 14 residues. Trimming removed 10 bases at V and 4 bases at J, with 19 bases between. The CDR3 DNA reads as TGTGCCACCGGCATAGGGAATCCCGGCTATGGCTACACCTTC. This gives the protein CATGIGNPGYGYTF. Combining the CDR3 with reference TRBV7-9 and TRBJ1-2 gives the whole variable domain DTGVSQNPRHKITKRGQNVTFRCDPISEHNRLYWYRQTLGQGPEFLTYFQNEAQLEKSRLLSDRFSAERPKGSFSTLEIQRTEQGDSAMYLCATGIGNPGYGYTFGSGTRLTVV.

This clonotype was seen only a few times. V usage is TRBV5-1 and J usage is TRBJ1-3, with a possible D match to TRBD1 (6 bases). Germline V CDR1 and CDR2: SGHRS, YFSETQ. V lost 1 base and J lost 4, with 9 bases in between. The CDR3 length is 14 residues. This chain's CDR3 is CASSLTGHGNTIYF. In DNA form, the CDR3 reads TGCGCCAGCAGCTTGACAGGGCACGGAAACACCATATATTTT.

This clonotype was recorded only once. J is TRBJ1-2 and V is TRBV5-8; D is undetermined. With 9 bases removed from V and 3 bases from J, the gap between germline ends came to 12 bases. Germline assignment: CDR1 SGHTS and CDR2 YDEGEE. CDR3 length: 12 amino acids. The CDR3 is CATARYDYGYTF. In DNA form, the CDR3 reads TGTGCCACTGCCAGGTACGACTATGGCTACACCTTC. Complete variable domain (other parts from reference TRBV5-8 and TRBJ1-2): EAGVTQSPTHLIKTRGQQATLRCSPISGHTSVYWYQQALGLGLQFLLWYDEGEERNRGNFPPRFSGRQFPNYSSELNVNALELEDSALYLCATARYDYGYTFGSGTRLTVV.

This clonotype was counted only a few times. The CDR3 loop is CASSLGLFSAKNIQYF. CDR3 nucleotide sequence: TGCGCCAGCAGCCTAGGACTGTTCTCAGCCAAAAACATTCAGTACTTC. V gene TRBV5-1 combines with J gene TRBJ2-4; the D gene is possibly TRBD2 (5 bases). The V end lost 4 bases, the J end lost 0 bases, and 14 bases lay between the germline ends. This CDR3 is built from 16 residues. CDR1 and CDR2 (germline): SGHRS, YFSETQ.

This clonotype was picked up a small number of times. The V and J genes are TRBV5-5 and TRBJ2-2, with D possibly matching TRBD1 (5 bases). From germline, CDR1 is SGHKS and CDR2 YYEKEE (reference sequence). V lost 0 bases and J 8 bases, leaving 8 bases between the germline ends. The CDR3 consists of 13 residues. The CDR3 sequence: CASSLDRWGELFF. In DNA form, the CDR3 reads TGTGCCAGCAGCTTGGACAGGTGGGGGGAGCTGTTTTTT.

The chain joins TRBV6-4 to TRBJ2-1; D call uncertain. From germline, CDR1 is MRHNA and CDR2 SNTAGT. This CDR3 spans 16 amino acids. V lost 3 bases, J lost 0 bases, and 12 bases lay in between. The CDR3 nucleotides are TGTGCCAGCAGTGATAGTTCGCTGAGCTCCTACAATGAGCAGTTCTTC. Its protein is CASSDSSLSSYNEQFF.

The chain has TRBV7-9 and TRBJ1-5; 7 nucleotides align to TRBD1. Germline-derived CDR1 and CDR2 are SEHNR and FQNEAQ (reference sequence). The junction had 11 bases not matched to a gene; V was cut back by 5 bases and J by 7 bases. The CDR3 consists of 15 residues. The CDR3 bases are TGTGCCAGCAGCCCCTACAGGGGTCGAGAGCAGCCCCAGCATTTT. Amino acids: CASSPYRGREQPQHF.